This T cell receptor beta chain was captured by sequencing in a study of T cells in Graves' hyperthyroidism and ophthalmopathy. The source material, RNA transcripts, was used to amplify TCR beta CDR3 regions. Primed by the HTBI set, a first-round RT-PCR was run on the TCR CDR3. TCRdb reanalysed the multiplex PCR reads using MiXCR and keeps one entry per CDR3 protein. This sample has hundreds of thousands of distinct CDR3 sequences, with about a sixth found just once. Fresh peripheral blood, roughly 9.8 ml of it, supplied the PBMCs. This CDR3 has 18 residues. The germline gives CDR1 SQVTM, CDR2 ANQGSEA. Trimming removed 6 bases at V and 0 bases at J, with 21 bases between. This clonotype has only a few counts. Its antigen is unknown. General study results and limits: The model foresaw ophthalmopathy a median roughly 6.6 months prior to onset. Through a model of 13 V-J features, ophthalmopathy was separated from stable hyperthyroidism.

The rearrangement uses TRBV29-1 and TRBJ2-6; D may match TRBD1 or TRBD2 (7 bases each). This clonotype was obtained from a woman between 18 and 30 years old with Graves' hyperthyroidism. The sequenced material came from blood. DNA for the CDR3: TGCAGCGTCGGGGGGACCGGGACAGCAACCTCTGGGGCCAACGTCCTGACTTTC. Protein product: CSVGGTGTATSGANVLTF.